One sample yielded the 12 T cell receptor beta chains listed below, sequenced in a study of blood T cells in healthy people across ages. With a J-beta primer mix and a sample-barcoded 5' primer, a second PCR ran 7 to 11 cycles. TCRdb ran MiXCR on the 5' RACE reads and lists one entry per CDR3 protein. This sample has roughly 1.6 million distinct CDR3 sequences, with roughly a third found just once. The specimen sequenced was blood. These receptors were collected from a woman in her thirties in good health.

This rearrangement joins TRBV20-1 to TRBJ2-1, with a weak D call TRBD2 (5 bases). Germline V gene sequence: CDR1 DFQATT, CDR2 SNEGSKA (reference sequence). This CDR3 is built from 11 residues. The CDR3, as DNA: TGCGGTGGGGAGTGGTACAATGAGCAGTTCTTC. It encodes CGGEWYNEQFF.

This chain connects TRBV3-1 to TRBJ1-3; possible D gene TRBD1, 6 bases. The CDR3 is 14 amino acids. Trimming removed 4 bases at V and 0 bases at J, with 7 bases between. CDR1 is LGHDT and CDR2 is YNNKEL in the germline V gene (reference sequence). CDR3 DNA sequence: TGTGCCAGCAGCCGCAGGGGCTCTGGAAACACCATATATTTT. It encodes CASSRRGSGNTIYF.

V and J are TRBV7-6 and TRBJ2-2, with no clear D. Trimming pared 5 bases from V and 1 base from J, leaving 14 bases between. There are 16 residues in the CDR3. Looked up from germline, CDR1 is SGHVS and CDR2 is FNYEAQ. The CDR3: CASSATVAGNTGELFF. The CDR3 DNA sequence: TGTGCCAGCAGCGCAACCGTAGCAGGGAACACCGGGGAGCTGTTTTTT.

The rearrangement joins TRBV9 to TRBJ2-2; 13 nucleotides agree with TRBD2. V gave up 7 bases and J gave up 5 bases; unmatched junction bases: 5. The CDR3 consists of 15 residues. Germline V lookup: CDR1 SGDLS, CDR2 YYNGEE. In DNA, the CDR3 is TGTGCCAGCTCCAAGGGACTAGCGGGAACCGGGGAGCTGTTTTTT. Protein: CASSKGLAGTGELFF.

V gene TRBV7-9 combines with J gene TRBJ1-1; unclear D gene. V lost 1 base and J 0 bases, leaving 18 bases between the germline ends. The CDR3 length is 18 residues. Germline V gives CDR1 SEHNR, CDR2 FQNEAQ (reference sequence). CDR3 sequence: CASSLGEPDGLMNTEAFF. DNA for the CDR3: TGTGCCAGCAGCTTAGGGGAGCCGGACGGCTTAATGAACACTGAAGCTTTCTTT.

This clonotype was counted between two and nine times. This chain connects TRBV6-1 to TRBJ1-5; TRBD1 is a possible D gene (5 bases). Germline values: CDR1 MNHNS, CDR2 SASEGT. V lost 3 bases to trimming and J lost 10 bases, with 10 bases between them. The CDR3 sequence is 12 residues long. CDR3 sequence reads: CASSDAGQPQHF. In DNA, the CDR3 is TGTGCCAGCAGTGACGCGGGGCAACCCCAGCATTTT.

This clonotype was seen more than once but under ten times. V usage is TRBV10-3 and J usage is TRBJ2-7, with D hard to call. The germline CDR1 and CDR2 sequences are ENHRY and SYGVKD. The CDR3 loop spans 14 amino acids. V was clipped by 0 bases and J by 3 bases, with 9 bases between them. The CDR3 nucleotides read TGTGCCATCAGTGAGTCTACCACAGACTACGAGCAGTACTTC. Protein product: CAISESTTDYEQYF.

The rearrangement links TRBV15 to TRBJ2-1; 7 bases align to TRBD2. V dropped 1 base and J dropped 3; count of bases not matched to a gene: 6. Germline V gives CDR1 LNHNV, CDR2 YYDKDF (reference sequence). CDR3 length: 16 residues. CDR3 nucleotide sequence: TGTGCCACCAGCAGAGGCCTAGCGGAATACTACAATGAGCAGTTCTTC. Translated: CATSRGLAEYYNEQFF.

This clonotype was detected a few times. The chain has TRBV7-9 and TRBJ2-3, with TRBD1 matching 7 bases. With 4 bases clipped from V and 6 bases from J, the junction kept 10 bases outside the gene matches. The germline V gene has CDR1 SEHNR and CDR2 FQNEAQ (reference sequence). This CDR3 has 15 amino acids. CDR3 DNA: TGTGCCAGCAGCTCTCAGACAGGGTGGTCGGATACGCAGTATTTT. Its protein product is CASSSQTGWSDTQYF.

This clonotype was detected a few times. This chain uses TRBV14 with TRBJ2-1; 13 bases align to TRBD2. V shed 4 bases, J shed 6 bases, and the junction held 9 bases outside the gene matches. Looked up from germline, CDR1 is SGHDN and CDR2 is FVKESK. The CDR3 totals 17 residues. CDR3: CASSRTTTSGGSNEQFF. For the CDR3, the DNA is TGTGCCAGCAGCCGCACGACGACTAGCGGGGGGAGCAATGAGCAGTTCTTC.

The V call is TRBV28, the J call TRBJ2-1; 8 nucleotides agree with TRBD1. Germline loops: CDR1 MDHEN, CDR2 SYDVKM. The length of the CDR3 is 15 residues. V was pared by 7 bases and J by 1 base, with 6 bases of the junction left unmatched. The CDR3 bases are TGTGCCAGCATCCTGCAGGGGGCGTCCTACAATGAGCAGTTCTTC. This codes for CASILQGASYNEQFF.

The rearrangement joins TRBV5-1 to TRBJ2-7; D uncertain. With 0 bases removed from V and 6 bases from J, the gap between germline ends came to 16 bases. Germline CDR1 is SGHRS and CDR2 is YFSETQ. This CDR3 comprises 15 residues. CDR3 sequence (DNA): TGCGCCAGCAGCTTGGCCGAGGTCCCTTCGGGCGAGCAGTACTTC. Translation gives CASSLAEVPSGEQYF.